The 23 T cell receptor beta chains below all came from one sample that was sequenced in a study of beta chain features in type 1 diabetes. Sequenced material consisted of expressed TCRB transcripts (all of the isolated RNA was reverse transcribed). Assay: immunoSEQ multiplex PCR; the TCRdb copy retains only in-frame clones and omits some. The data show some 99,000 clones, almost 40% seen once. Sequenced material: stem cell memory CD4+ T cells from blood. Source of these receptors: a woman in her late teens or twenties in good health.

The sample holds a few counts of this clone. V and J are TRBV19 and TRBJ2-7; 13 bases align to TRBD2. Trimming at V came to 4 bases and at J to 7 bases, leaving 4 bases not matched to a gene. CDR3 length equals 14 residues. Germline CDR1 and CDR2: LNHDA and SQIVND (reference sequence). The DNA for the CDR3 is TGTGCCAGTAGTACCGGGACTAGCGGGATTGAGCAGTACTTC. It codes for CASSTGTSGIEQYF. Using reference TRBV19 and TRBJ2-7 for the parts outside the CDR3, the full variable domain is DGGITQSPKYLFRKEGQNVTLSCEQNLNHDAMYWYRQDPGQGLRLIYYSQIVNDFQKGDIAEGYSVSREKKESFPLTVTSAQKNPTAFYLCASSTGTSGIEQYFGPGTRLTVT.

V is TRBV9 and J is TRBJ2-7; TRBD2 matches 14 bases. With V trimmed by 3 bases and J by 2 bases, 4 bases remained unmatched. The CDR3 contains 16 residues. Per germline, CDR1 SGDLS and CDR2 YYNGEE. CDR3 protein: CASSGGTSGSTYEQYF. As DNA, the CDR3 is TGTGCCAGCAGCGGAGGGACTAGCGGGAGTACCTACGAGCAGTACTTC.

V and J are TRBV7-3 and TRBJ2-7, with a possible D match to TRBD1 (6 bases). V lost 5 bases and J lost 4, with 12 bases in between. Germline-derived CDR1 and CDR2 are SGHTA and FQGTGA. The CDR3 runs 13 residues. The CDR3, as DNA: TGTGCCAGCAGCCCACAGGGCGGTTACGAGCAGTACTTC. Amino acids: CASSPQGGYEQYF.

This clone was detected only a few times. This sequence joins TRBV5-6 and TRBJ2-5; 8 nucleotides align to TRBD2. This CDR3 region has 13 residues. The V gene's germline CDR1 is SGHDT and CDR2 YYEEEE. V lost 3 bases and J lost 4; bases outside the gene matches: 2. Written as DNA, the CDR3 is TGTGCCAGCAGCTGGACTAGCCCAGAGACCCAGTACTTC. Protein product: CASSWTSPETQYF. The variable domain in full, completed from reference TRBV5-6 and TRBJ2-5, reads DAGVTQSPTHLIKTRGQQVTLRCSPKSGHDTVSWYQQALGQGPQFIFQYYEEEERQRGNFPDRFSGHQFPNYSSELNVNALLLGDSALYLCASSWTSPETQYFGPGTRLLVL.

V usage is TRBV7-9 and J usage is TRBJ1-2; TRBD1 matches at 7 bases. After removal of 5 bases from V and 8 bases from J, the junction contained 14 bases not matched to a gene. The CDR3 sequence is 15 residues long. Per germline, CDR1 SEHNR and CDR2 FQNEAQ (reference sequence). CDR3 sequence (DNA): TGTGCCAGCAGCGGAGGGGGCAGGATTCTATGGGGCTACACCTTC. It encodes CASSGGGRILWGYTF.

This clone was counted a few times. V is TRBV29-1 and J is TRBJ2-2; 13 nucleotides match TRBD2. This CDR3 is built from 16 residues. V was clipped by 7 bases and J by 1 base; unmatched bases: 6. Germline V gene lookup returns CDR1 SQVTM and CDR2 ANQGSEA. The CDR3 nucleotides are TGCAGCGCTGGGACTAGCGGGACTCTGAACACCGGGGAGCTGTTTTTT. Translated, it gives CSAGTSGTLNTGELFF.

The V call is TRBV7-9, the J call TRBJ2-7; 9 bases map to TRBD2. The CDR3 runs to 15 residues. Germline CDR1 is SEHNR and CDR2 is FQNEAQ (reference sequence). V lost 5 bases, J lost 7 bases, and 12 bases stayed unmatched. CDR3 amino acids: CASSHSGTSSQEQYF. The CDR3 DNA reads as TGTGCCAGCAGCCATTCCGGGACTAGCAGTCAGGAGCAGTACTTC. Drawing the rest from reference TRBV7-9 and TRBJ2-7, the complete variable domain is DTGVSQNPRHKITKRGQNVTFRCDPISEHNRLYWYRQTLGQGPEFLTYFQNEAQLEKSRLLSDRFSAERPKGSFSTLEIQRTEQGDSAMYLCASSHSGTSSQEQYFGPGTRLTVT.

The V call is TRBV5-6, the J call TRBJ2-7, with 7 bases matching TRBD1. Germline trimming cut 0 bases from V and 4 bases from J; bases unmatched to any gene: 4. Germline CDR1 reads SGHDT; CDR2 reads YYEEEE. This CDR3 contains 14 residues. The CDR3 DNA sequence: TGTGCCAGCAGCTTGGGGAGACAGGGTTACGAGCAGTACTTC. Protein product: CASSLGRQGYEQYF.

The V gene is TRBV6-4, the J gene TRBJ2-3, with a weak D call TRBD2 (6 bases). This CDR3 comprises 13 residues. CDR1 is MRHNA and CDR2 is SNTAGT in the germline V gene. The V end was cut by 3 bases, the J end by 8 bases, with 12 bases between. CDR3 protein: CASSEARRGTQYF. The CDR3 nucleotides read TGTGCCAGCAGTGAAGCCCGGCGGGGTACGCAGTATTTT.

The CDR3 DNA sequence: TGTGCCACCAGCAGAGATCGGGGGACTAGCAACGAGCAGTACTTC. It encodes CATSRDRGTSNEQYF. V usage is TRBV15 and J usage is TRBJ2-7, with 9 bases matching TRBD2. V trimming: 0 bases; J trimming: 5 bases; junction bases outside the gene matches: 5. This CDR3 contains 15 residues. Germline CDR1 and CDR2: LNHNV and YYDKDF (reference sequence).

The chain is built from TRBV25-1 and TRBJ2-1, with D perhaps matching TRBD2 (5 bases). Germline assignment: CDR1 MGHDK and CDR2 SYGVNS. This CDR3 is built from 13 residues. V was pared by 7 bases and J by 3 bases, with 10 bases between. CDR3 bases: TGTGCCAGCAAGATGGGAGTCTACAATGAGCAGTTCTTC. Residues: CASKMGVYNEQFF. The variable domain in full, with the rest retrieved from reference TRBV25-1 and TRBJ2-1, is EADIYQTPRYLVIGTGKKITLECSQTMGHDKMYWYQQDPGMELHLIHYSYGVNSTEKGDLSSESTVSRIRTEHFPLTLESARPSHTSQYLCASKMGVYNEQFFGPGTRLTVL.

This rearrangement joins TRBV5-1 to TRBJ2-7; 10 bases line up with TRBD1. With 4 bases clipped from V and 0 bases from J, the junction kept 7 bases outside the gene matches. This CDR3 has 16 residues. Germline CDR1 is SGHRS and CDR2 is YFSETQ. CDR3 protein: CASSRMRTGGSYEQYF. The CDR3 region has the DNA TGCGCCAGCAGCCGTATGAGGACAGGGGGCTCCTACGAGCAGTACTTC.

The chain uses TRBV18 and TRBJ1-5; no clear D. The CDR3 totals 12 residues. In germline, CDR1 is KGHSH, CDR2 LQKENI. V was cut by 5 bases and J by 4 bases, with 6 bases left in between. The CDR3 loop reads CASSAKNQPQHF. The CDR3 DNA follows: TGTGCCAGCTCAGCGAAAAATCAGCCCCAGCATTTT.

This clone has just a few counts. This sequence joins TRBV5-4 and TRBJ2-2, with 8 positions matching TRBD1. With V trimmed by 0 bases and J by 2 bases, 3 bases remained unmatched. Germline V lookup: CDR1 SGHNT, CDR2 YYREEE (reference sequence). The CDR3 consists of 16 residues. For the CDR3, the DNA is TGTGCCAGCAGCTTGGGACAGGGGATTAACACCGGGGAGCTGTTTTTT. It specifies CASSLGQGINTGELFF. Together with reference TRBV5-4 and TRBJ2-2, the CDR3 gives the full variable domain: ETGVTQSPTHLIKTRGQQVTLRCSSQSGHNTVSWYQQALGQGPQFIFQYYREEENGRGNFPPRFSGLQFPNYSSELNVNALELDDSALYLCASSLGQGINTGELFFGEGSRLTVL.

The gene calls are TRBV12-5 and TRBJ1-2; D gene unclear. Germline V gene sequence: CDR1 LGHNT, CDR2 FRNRAP. The V and J ends lost 0 bases and 5 bases respectively, with 13 bases between them. The CDR3 contains 15 residues. The CDR3 DNA reads as TGTGCTAGTGGTTTGGTTCTGGGCAGTCTATATGGCTACACCTTC. Its translation is CASGLVLGSLYGYTF.

This clone was observed a few times. The rearrangement links TRBV10-3 to TRBJ2-1; 9 nucleotides match TRBD1. CDR1 and CDR2 from the germline V gene are ENHRY and SYGVKD. The CDR3 has 15 residues. Trimming cost V 1 base and J 5 bases; bases outside gene matches: 3. CDR3 bases: TGTGCCATCAGTGAGTATGGGACAGGGCACAATGAGCAGTTCTTC. This gives the protein CAISEYGTGHNEQFF.

The chain has TRBV4-2 and TRBJ1-5; D uncertain. The V gene's germline CDR1 is LGHNA and CDR2 YNFKEQ. The CDR3 extends over 16 amino acids. V was pared by 1 base and J by 4 bases, with 14 bases between. CDR3 region: CASSQVSGGLNQPQHF. CDR3 sequence (DNA): TGTGCCAGCAGCCAAGTCTCAGGAGGCCTTAATCAGCCCCAGCATTTT.

CDR3 loop: CASPPSTGNQETQYF. The CDR3 DNA reads TGTGCCAGCCCTCCGTCGACAGGAAACCAAGAGACCCAGTACTTC. The V and J genes are TRBV18 and TRBJ2-5; D is possibly TRBD1 (6 bases). Trimming took off 8 bases at V and 0 bases at J, with 16 bases between the two ends. CDR1 is KGHSH and CDR2 is LQKENI in the germline V gene. This CDR3 spans 15 amino acids.

This clone was seen more than once but under ten times. The chain carries TRBV28 and TRBJ1-2; D may be TRBD1 (5 bases). This CDR3 has 13 amino acids. Germline V CDR1 and CDR2: MDHEN, SYDVKM. V lost 6 bases, J lost 3 bases, and 11 bases lay in between. CDR3 protein: CASSARRDYGYTF. CDR3 DNA sequence: TGTGCCAGCAGCGCCCGCAGGGACTATGGCTACACCTTC.

This clone turned up a few times. The rearrangement links TRBV7-9 to TRBJ1-4; D ambiguous. The CDR3 is 12 residues long. Germline V lookup: CDR1 SEHNR, CDR2 FQNEAQ (reference sequence). The V end lost 5 bases, the J end lost 7 bases, and 8 bases lay between the germline ends. CDR3 sequence reads: CASSRLSEKLFF. Here the CDR3 DNA reads TGTGCCAGCAGCCGACTGAGTGAAAAACTGTTTTTT.

In this sample, this clone turned up a few times. The chain uses TRBV28 and TRBJ1-4; 8 bases match TRBD1. Per germline, CDR1 MDHEN and CDR2 SYDVKM. The CDR3 length is 14 residues. After removal of 7 bases from V and 9 bases from J, the junction contained 10 bases not matched to a gene. CDR3 nucleotides: TGTGCCAGCACCAAGGACAGGGTTGGGAAAAAACTGTTTTTT. Amino acid sequence: CASTKDRVGKKLFF.

V usage is TRBV9 and J usage is TRBJ2-2; D gene unclear. This CDR3 is 15 amino acids long. Trimming removed 0 bases from V and 1 base from J, with 7 bases in between. In germline, CDR1 is SGDLS, CDR2 YYNGEE. CDR3 DNA sequence: TGTGCCAGCAGCGTAGAAGAGTGGAACACCGGGGAGCTGTTTTTT. The encoded protein is CASSVEEWNTGELFF. Using reference TRBV9 and TRBJ2-2 for the parts outside the CDR3, the full variable domain is DSGVTQTPKHLITATGQRVTLRCSPRSGDLSVYWYQQSLDQGLQFLIQYYNGEERAKGNILERFSAQQFPDLHSELNLSSLELGDSALYFCASSVEEWNTGELFFGEGSRLTVL.

This chain joins TRBV5-1 and TRBJ2-1; 7 positions match TRBD2. The J segment lost 5 bases and the V segment lost 1 base, leaving 6 bases of the junction unmatched. CDR3 length equals 15 residues. The germline CDR1 and CDR2 sequences are SGHRS and YFSETQ. The CDR3 loop reads CASSLTGGPNNEQFF. The CDR3 nucleotides read TGCGCCAGCAGCTTGACGGGAGGCCCGAACAATGAGCAGTTCTTC.